These 7 T cell receptor beta chains were sequenced from one sample in a study of CD8 T cells in ankylosing spondylitis. Study findings and constraints: It appeared that ankylosing spondylitis blood was characterized by a TCR beta motif of about eight highly homologous variants.

TCRdb ran MiXCR on the 5' RACE reads and lists one entry per CDR3 protein. The sample lists approximately 300,000 distinct CDR3 sequences; around 8% were seen once. No antigen has been identified for these receptors. The sample consisted of blood, either unsorted or a sorted T cell fraction (not recorded which). These receptors originate from a male donor with ankylosing spondylitis.

The table lists this clonotype with many counts. The chain employs TRBV10-3 and TRBJ1-1; D gene ambiguous. Between the trimmed V and J ends, which lost 3 bases and 0 bases, there was a span of 8 bases. The CDR3 has 14 amino acids. CDR1 is ENHRY and CDR2 is SYGVKD in the germline V gene. For the CDR3, the DNA is TGTGCCATCAGTGATCGACAATTGAACACTGAAGCTTTCTTT. Translated: CAISDRQLNTEAFF.

The V call is TRBV4-1, the J call TRBJ1-1; D is unclear. Trimming took 0 bases from V and 1 from J, leaving 9 bases between them. This CDR3 region has 15 residues. The germline gives CDR1 MGHRA, CDR2 YSYEKL. CDR3 sequence (DNA): TGCGCCAGCAGCCAAGATCGAATCTCGAACACTGAAGCTTTCTTT. It is translated as CASSQDRISNTEAFF.

This clonotype occurred a few times. V and J are TRBV5-1 and TRBJ2-7; possibly TRBD1 for D (6 bases). The V and J ends lost 3 bases and 2 bases respectively, with 12 bases between them. This CDR3 comprises 14 residues. Germline CDR1 and CDR2: SGHRS and YFSETQ. DNA for the CDR3: TGCGCCAGCAGCTCACAGGGCCTGACCTACGAGCAGTACTTC. Translating it yields CASSSQGLTYEQYF.

The sample holds many counts of this clonotype. V and J are TRBV5-5 and TRBJ1-4, with no clear D. This CDR3 contains 15 residues. Trimming shortened V by 3 bases and J by 0 bases, and 9 bases separated the two germline ends. Per the germline V gene, CDR1 is SGHKS and CDR2 is YYEKEE (reference sequence). CDR3 region: CASSWIGATNEKLFF. CDR3 sequence (DNA): TGTGCCAGCAGCTGGATAGGCGCAACTAATGAAAAACTGTTTTTT.

This clonotype was observed at least ten times. The chain joins TRBV12-3 or TRBV12-4 to TRBJ2-1; D possibly matches TRBD1 or TRBD2 (5 bases each). Trimming took off 5 bases at V and 6 bases at J, with 8 bases between the two ends. The CDR3 runs 12 residues. The CDR3 nucleotides read TGTGCCAGCAGTCCGGGGCTCAATGAGCAGTTCTTC. Amino acids: CASSPGLNEQFF.

The V gene is TRBV4-1, the J gene TRBJ2-2, with TRBD2 identical over 7 bases. V lost 5 bases to trimming and J lost 4 bases; unmatched junction nucleotides: 10. The germline CDR1 and CDR2 sequences are MGHRA and YSYEKL. The CDR3 runs to 16 residues. The CDR3 DNA sequence: TGCGCCAGCAGCTTATGGGGGGGACCCCTCACCGGGGAGCTGTTTTTT. Residues: CASSLWGGPLTGELFF.

The gene calls are TRBV29-1 and TRBJ2-1; the D gene is possibly TRBD2 (5 bases). Germline-derived CDR1 and CDR2 are SQVTM and ANQGSEA. The CDR3 runs 14 residues. Trimming took off 3 bases at V and 1 base at J, with 10 bases between the two ends. As DNA, the CDR3 is TGCAGCGTTGACTTTAGCGAATCCTACAATGAGCAGTTCTTC. This translates into CSVDFSESYNEQFF.